Given below is one TCR beta chain in context. Its target antigen remains unknown. Per-base quality was not reported, and no clone a single base away is much larger than it. In the ViraFEST assay, PBMC were stimulated with viral peptide pools, and TCR sequencing was then used to find antigen-specific CD4+ T cell clonotypes based on their expansion. After approximately 11 days of culture, CD4+ T cells were isolated with the EasySep CD4+ T cell isolation kit. Each participant got two doses of an mRNA SARS-CoV-2 vaccine, either BNT162b2 or mRNA-1273. None of the healthy vaccine recipients had a prior SARS-CoV-2 infection, which was confirmed by nucleocapsid antibody tests that came back negative both before and after vaccination. Around 2 million PBMC per well were cultured in IMDM with around 5% human AB serum, 10 IU/ml IL-2 and gentamicin, plus 10 ug/ml peptides. Half of the culture medium was replaced with fresh IL-2-containing medium on days 3 and 7. Each peptide stimulation condition was cultured in triplicate wells unless otherwise noted. PBMC were separated from whole blood using Ficoll-Paque Plus gradient centrifugation and were then either cryopreserved at -140C or used fresh. The spike proteins of SARS-CoV-2 and of the common cold coronaviruses HCoV-NL63, HCoV-OC43 and HCoV-229E were spanned by overlapping peptide pools. Genomic DNA was extracted from cultured CD4+ T cells with the QIAamp micro DNA kit.

These data are taken from a study of vaccination effects on CD4 cells after COVID-19 (dated by TCRdb to the early 2020s). Notes on the research overall: Post-vaccine samples across the study were collected a median of 72 days after the second dose, with a range of 14 to 241. Cultures from other donors in the study were sequenced using the Oncomine TCR Beta short-read assay on an Illumina iSeq 100. Altogether, roughly 10 COVID-19 convalescent patients and a few SARS-CoV-2-naive healthy vaccine recipients made up the full study. The study compared SARS-CoV-2 spike-specific CD4+ TCR repertoires before and after mRNA vaccination in COVID-19 convalescent patients and infection-naive vaccine recipients.

Points the paper makes about the study in general: Among healthy vaccine recipients, nearly all vaccine-induced clones were SARS-CoV-2 mono-reactive, and just 1 of 255 was cross-reactive with common cold coronaviruses. Marked clonal contraction was observed in both infection-induced and vaccine-induced clones at late post-vaccination timepoints, consistent with waning T cell responses. Only a small number of convalescent patients were included, and no early post-infection timepoints were available, which limited the study.

Taken from the germline V gene, the CDR1 and CDR2 loops are KGHSH and LQKENI. Including the terminal cysteine and phenylalanine, the CDR3 comprises 12 residues. CDR3 DNA only is kept here, 36 bases in frame from base 1. V is shortened by 1 base, J by 5 bases, and the region joining them spans 5 bases. The protocol used for the library was the immunoSEQ multiplex PCR assay. DNA from the CD4+ T cells that had been cultured and isolated underwent TCR beta CDR3 sequencing. Regarding the original processing steps: Non-productive TCR sequences were removed, reads were trimmed to the CDR3 region, and CDR3s of at least 7 amino acids were retained. The MANAFEST web app was used to identify antigen-specific clonotypes by comparing expansion in peptide wells with expansion in reference cultures. Positive clones required FDR<0.05 expansion versus reference and all other wells, odds ratio above 5, and frequency above 0.1% in two replicate wells. Clonotypes significantly expanded in SARS-CoV-2 spike wells and in at least one common cold coronavirus spike condition were defined as cross-reactive. Using the stringdist R package, CDR3 similarity was measured by Levenshtein distance, and unrooted trees were constructed with ape in R 3.6.1. TCRdb retrieved this table from immuneACCESS and kept in-frame rearrangements only. Not all clones are present; in checked studies, unresolved V genes account for under half, and no reason is known for the remainder. V, J and clone size were drawn from that table, and D and trimming were deduced from the DNA. The table for this sample lists over 80,000 clones; around four fifths of them were counted only once. The biggest ten clones account for around 1.1% of the sample.

This chain joins TRBV18 to TRBJ2-5; no D gene can be assigned with confidence. The sample consisted of CD4+ T cells from PBMCs cultured with HCoV-OC43 spike peptides, taken after COVID-19 vaccination. The cell subset or site label for this specimen denotes: HCoV-OC43 spike overlapping peptide pool stimulation. This sequence originates from a human donor who received a COVID-19 vaccine. The CDR3 sequence is CASSPQGETQYF. At the DNA level, the sequence is TGTGCCAGCTCACCACAGGGTGAGACCCAGTACTTC.